This T cell receptor beta chain was profiled in a study of T-cell reconstitution after alpha-beta-depleted transplantation in children. Germline V gene lookup returns CDR1 SNHLY and CDR2 FYNNEI. The trim removed 7 bases at V and 1 base at J, leaving 12 bases unmatched. The CDR3 loop spans 17 amino acids. A TCRbeta library incorporating unique molecular identifiers was prepared. TCRdb ran MiXCR on the PCR reads and lists one entry per CDR3 protein. This table holds hundreds of thousands of distinct CDR3 sequences, roughly 13% found once. General observations from the study: It was newly produced T cells that mostly accounted for T-cell counts and diversity one year after transplant. Reportedly, alpha-beta T cells present about two months post-transplant originated from several hundred expanded clones of graft origin.

This clonotype showed up just a few times. Antigen specificity is unknown. The sequencing used PBMCs, mostly from graft donor cells, collected 360 days after TCRalphabeta/CD19-depleted stem cell transplant. The TCR was taken from a male patient between 10 and 17 years old who had a stem cell transplant for acute myeloid leukemia, so the T cells may come from the graft donor. This chain uses TRBV2 with TRBJ2-3; 9 bases line up with TRBD2. CDR3 DNA: TGTGCCAGCACCTATCTCCCCGGGACTAGCCGCACAGATACGCAGTATTTT. Protein sequence: CASTYLPGTSRTDTQYF. Full variable domain (missing parts from reference TRBV2 and TRBJ2-3): EPEVTQTPSHQVTQMGQEVILRCVPISNHLYFYWYRQILGQKVEFLVSFYNNEISEKSEIFDDQFSVERPDGSNFTLKIRSTKLEDSAMYFCASTYLPGTSRTDTQYFGPGTRLTVL.